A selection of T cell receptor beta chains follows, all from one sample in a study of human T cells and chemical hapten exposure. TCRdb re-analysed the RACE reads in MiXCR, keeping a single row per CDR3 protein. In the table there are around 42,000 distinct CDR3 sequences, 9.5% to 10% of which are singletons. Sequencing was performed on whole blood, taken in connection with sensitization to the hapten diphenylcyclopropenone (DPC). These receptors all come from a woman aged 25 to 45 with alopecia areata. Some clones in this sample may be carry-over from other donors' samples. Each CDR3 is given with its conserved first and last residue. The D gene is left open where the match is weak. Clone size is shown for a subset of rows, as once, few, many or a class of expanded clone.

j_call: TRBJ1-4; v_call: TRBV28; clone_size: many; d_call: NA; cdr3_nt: TGTGCCAGCAAAGGTCAAGGCTTATCGGAAAAACTGTTTTTT; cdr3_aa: CASKGQGLSEKLFF
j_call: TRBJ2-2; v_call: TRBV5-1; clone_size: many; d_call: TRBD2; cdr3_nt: TGCGCCAGCAGCTTGCCCAAGACTAGCGGCACCGGGGAGCTGTTTTTT; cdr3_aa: CASSLPKTSGTGELFF
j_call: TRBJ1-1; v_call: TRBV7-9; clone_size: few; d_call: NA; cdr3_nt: TGTGCCAGCAGCCCCCGTGGGGGGGCGTACGAAGCTTTCTTT; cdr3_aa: CASSPRGGAYEAFF
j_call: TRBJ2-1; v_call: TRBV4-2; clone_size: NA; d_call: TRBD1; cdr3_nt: TGTGCCAGCCGGGACAGGGCATACAATGAGCAGTTCTTC; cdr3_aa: CASRDRAYNEQFF
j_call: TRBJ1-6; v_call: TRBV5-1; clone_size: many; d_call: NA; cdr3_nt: TGCGCCAGCAGCCCGGAGCTAGGCAATCATTCACCCCTCCACTTT; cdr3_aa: CASSPELGNHSPLHF
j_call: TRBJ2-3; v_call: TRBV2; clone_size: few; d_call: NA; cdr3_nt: TGTGCCAGCAGTGCCTCTATCACAGATACGCAGTATTTT; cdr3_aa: CASSASITDTQYF
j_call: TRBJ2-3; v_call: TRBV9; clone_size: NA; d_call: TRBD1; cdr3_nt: TGTGCCAGCAGCGTGGGACAGGTTAATACAGATACGCAGTATTTT; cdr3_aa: CASSVGQVNTDTQYF
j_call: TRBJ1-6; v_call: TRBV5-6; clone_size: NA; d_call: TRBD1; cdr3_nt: TGTGCCAGCAGCCTGGGACAGGCCTATTCACCCCTCCACTTT; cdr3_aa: CASSLGQAYSPLHF
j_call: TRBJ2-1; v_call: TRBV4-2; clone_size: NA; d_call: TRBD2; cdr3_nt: TGTTCCAGCAGCCAAGAATCGCCTAGCGGGGGTAATGAGCAGTTCTTC; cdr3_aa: CSSSQESPSGGNEQFF
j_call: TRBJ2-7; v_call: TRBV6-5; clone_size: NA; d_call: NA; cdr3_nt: TGTGCCAGCAGAGAAGCCTCGCGAAACCTTCAGGGCCACGAGCAGTACTTC; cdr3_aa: CASREASRNLQGHEQYF
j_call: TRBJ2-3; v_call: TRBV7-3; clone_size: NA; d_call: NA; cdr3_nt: TGTGCCAGCAGGGACGGTCTTGTGAGGGACCGGCGCACAGATACGCAGTATTTT; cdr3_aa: CASRDGLVRDRRTDTQYF
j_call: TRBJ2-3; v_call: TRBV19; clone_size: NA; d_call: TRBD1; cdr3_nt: TGTGCCAGTAGCCTACAGGGGCCCCAGGATACGCAGTATTTT; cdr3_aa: CASSLQGPQDTQYF
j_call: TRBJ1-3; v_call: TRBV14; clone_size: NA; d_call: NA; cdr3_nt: TGTGCCAGCAGGGGTGGGGACACCATATATTTT; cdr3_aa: CASRGGDTIYF
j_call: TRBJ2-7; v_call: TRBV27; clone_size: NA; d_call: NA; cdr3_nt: TGTGCCAGCAGTTCGTCGGGGACCCACGAGCAGTACTTC; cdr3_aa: CASSSSGTHEQYF
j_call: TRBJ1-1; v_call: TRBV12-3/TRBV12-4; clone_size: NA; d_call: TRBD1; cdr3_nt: TGTGCCAGCAGTTCCGGGACAGGGCTACTGGGCACTGAAGCTTTCTTT; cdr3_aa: CASSSGTGLLGTEAFF
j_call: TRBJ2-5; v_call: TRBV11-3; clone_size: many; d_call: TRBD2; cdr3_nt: TGTGCCAGCAGCTTAGGCCAGGCCCCTAGCGGGCAAGAGACCCAGTACTTC; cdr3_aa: CASSLGQAPSGQETQYF
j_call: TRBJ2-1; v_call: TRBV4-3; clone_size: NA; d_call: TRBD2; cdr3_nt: TGCGCCAGCAGCCAAGAGGCGGGGGGGGCTTTGGGTGAGCAGTTCTTC; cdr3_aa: CASSQEAGGALGEQFF
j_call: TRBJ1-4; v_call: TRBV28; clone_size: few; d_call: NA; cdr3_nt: TGTGCCAGCAGCCCTAGTCCGGATGAAAAACTGTTTTTT; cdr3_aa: CASSPSPDEKLFF
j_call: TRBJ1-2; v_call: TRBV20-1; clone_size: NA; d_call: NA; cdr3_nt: TGCAGTGCTTTCTCGGGACAAGGAAACTATGGCTACACCTTC; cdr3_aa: CSAFSGQGNYGYTF
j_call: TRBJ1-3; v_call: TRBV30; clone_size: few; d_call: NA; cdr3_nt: TGTGCTGGAAAACGGGACAACTCTGGAAACACCATATATTTT; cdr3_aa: CAGKRDNSGNTIYF
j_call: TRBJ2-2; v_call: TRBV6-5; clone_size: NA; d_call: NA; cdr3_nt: TGTGCCAGCAGATGGATAAGCGGGGAGCTGTTTTTT; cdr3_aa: CASRWISGELFF
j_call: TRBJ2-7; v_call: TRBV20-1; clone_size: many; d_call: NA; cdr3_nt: TGCAGTGCTAGGGGGGGCGGGGCGCAGGCATACGAGCAGTACTTC; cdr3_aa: CSARGGGAQAYEQYF